Presented here are 17 T cell receptor beta chains from one specimen sequenced in a study of control samples from healthy donors and cancer patients. The table came from immunoSEQ multiplex PCR; TCRdb's copy has only in-frame clones and leaves some out. The data hold over 120,000 clones, with approximately 91% observed a single time. Sequencing was carried out using blood. These receptors were collected from a man younger than 45 in good health.

This clone was found once. The chain combines TRBV11-2 with TRBJ2-2, with 12 nucleotides matching TRBD2. CDR1 is SGHAT, CDR2 FQNNGV, per germline. The CDR3 totals 17 residues. Trimming cost V 5 bases and J 6 bases; bases outside gene matches: 10. Here the CDR3 DNA reads TGTGCCAGCAGCCACTCCGGTCGACTAGCGGGGGCCGGGGAGCTGTTTTTT. Protein: CASSHSGRLAGAGELFF.

This rearrangement joins TRBV5-1 to TRBJ1-6, with TRBD1 matching over 8 bases. V gave up 5 bases and J gave up 0 bases; unmatched junction bases: 4. Germline CDR1 reads SGHRS; CDR2 reads YFSETQ. The CDR3 has 16 amino acids. The CDR3 DNA sequence: TGCGCCAGCAGTTGGACAGGGAGCTCCTATAATTCACCCCTCCACTTT. Translation: CASSWTGSSYNSPLHF.

This chain joins TRBV6-1 and TRBJ2-3; 7 bases map to TRBD1. The CDR3 has 15 residues. V shed 2 bases, J shed 4 bases, and the junction held 6 bases outside the gene matches. CDR1 is MNHNS, CDR2 SASEGT, per germline. CDR3 nucleotide sequence: TGTGCCAGCAGTGAACGGGCAGGGGGTTCAGATACGCAGTATTTT. Its translation: CASSERAGGSDTQYF.

The genes are TRBV7-3 and TRBJ1-2, with D unclear. The CDR3 is 13 amino acids. Between the trimmed V and J ends, which lost 0 bases and 4 bases, there was a span of 6 bases. From germline, CDR1 is SGHTA and CDR2 FQGTGA. The CDR3 DNA reads TGTGCCAGCAGCTTAACGGGTAGCTATGGCTACACCTTC. Translating it yields CASSLTGSYGYTF.

The CDR3 nucleotides are TGTGCCAGCAGCTTCCAGGGAGATACGCAGTATTTT. Translated, it gives CASSFQGDTQYF. This chain links TRBV7-2 with TRBJ2-3; a weak D match, TRBD1 (5 bases). The CDR3 totals 12 residues. V lost 3 bases and J 5 bases, leaving 6 bases between the germline ends. Germline CDR1 SGHTA, CDR2 FQGNSA.

The gene calls are TRBV5-5 and TRBJ2-3, with D unresolved. V lost 5 bases, J lost 4 bases, and 8 bases lay in between. CDR3 size: 12 residues. The germline V gene has CDR1 SGHKS and CDR2 YYEKEE (reference sequence). The CDR3: CASSPLSDTQYF. The CDR3 nucleotides read TGTGCCAGCAGTCCTCTTTCAGATACGCAGTATTTT.

The V gene is TRBV9, the J gene TRBJ2-7, with 7 bases that match TRBD2. J gave up 1 base and V 3 bases, and 10 bases lay outside the gene matches. Germline lookup yields CDR1 SGDLS and CDR2 YYNGEE. The CDR3 has 16 residues. CDR3 amino acids: CASSAEDQGLSYEQYF. The CDR3 bases are TGTGCCAGCAGCGCCGAGGATCAGGGACTATCCTACGAGCAGTACTTC.

J is TRBJ2-7 and V is TRBV5-1; 7 bases are a match to TRBD2. The CDR3 covers 16 residues. Looked up from germline, CDR1 is SGHRS and CDR2 is YFSETQ. V dropped 5 bases and J dropped 3; count of bases not matched to a gene: 14. CDR3 bases: TGCGCCAGCAGGCCGGGAGGAGGGACGGCCTTCTACGAGCAGTACTTC. It translates to CASRPGGGTAFYEQYF.

The chain joins TRBV11-2 to TRBJ1-4; D unresolved. In germline, CDR1 is SGHAT, CDR2 FQNNGV. Deletions cut 3 bases from V and 0 bases from J, with 8 bases between. The CDR3 sequence is 15 residues long. The CDR3 protein is CASSFTPTTNEKLFF. The CDR3, as DNA: TGTGCCAGCAGCTTTACCCCCACAACTAATGAAAAACTGTTTTTT.

The chain recombines TRBV19 with TRBJ2-3, with D perhaps TRBD1 (5 bases). V was clipped by 5 bases and J by 1 base, with 13 bases between them. Germline loops: CDR1 LNHDA, CDR2 SQIVND (reference sequence). CDR3 length: 15 residues. CDR3 amino acids: CASSSQGKGTDTQYF. CDR3 nucleotide sequence: TGTGCCAGTAGTTCCCAGGGAAAAGGCACAGATACGCAGTATTTT.

The chain carries TRBV5-1 and TRBJ1-2; unclear D gene. The V end lost 4 bases, the J end lost 1 base, and 17 bases lay between the germline ends. CDR3 size: 16 residues. Germline-derived CDR1 and CDR2 are SGHRS and YFSETQ. The CDR3 protein is CASSPLEGDGNYGYTF. DNA of the CDR3: TGCGCCAGCAGCCCGCTGGAGGGCGATGGTAACTATGGCTACACCTTC.

CDR3 region: CASSFEVYGYTF. In DNA form, the CDR3 reads TGTGCCAGCAGTTTCGAAGTTTATGGCTACACCTTC. V is TRBV28 and J is TRBJ1-2; D is ambiguous. V gave up 3 bases and J gave up 5 bases, with 7 bases separating them. The CDR3 is made up of 12 amino acids. CDR1 and CDR2 (germline): MDHEN, SYDVKM.

The V call is TRBV27, the J call TRBJ1-3; D possibly corresponds to TRBD1 (5 bases). The V end was cut by 7 bases, the J end by 5 bases, with 21 bases between. CDR3 size: 16 residues. Per germline, CDR1 MNHEY and CDR2 SMNVEV (reference sequence). The CDR3 is CASTQSRGKLRNTIYF. DNA for the CDR3: TGTGCCAGCACCCAAAGCCGGGGGAAGTTGAGAAACACCATATATTTT.

The gene calls are TRBV27 and TRBJ1-1; 7 nucleotides match TRBD1. CDR1 is MNHEY and CDR2 is SMNVEV in the germline V gene (reference sequence). CDR3 length: 13 amino acids. The ends lost 0 bases at V and 14 bases at J; junction bases unmatched: 9. CDR3: CASSLSQSLDRFF. As DNA, the CDR3 is TGTGCCAGCAGTTTATCGCAATCATTGGACAGGTTCTTT.

The CDR3: CASSQERQGSEKLFF. The CDR3, as DNA: TGTGCCAGCAGCCAAGAACGGCAGGGGAGCGAAAAACTGTTTTTT. The chain uses TRBV3-1 (or the pseudogene TRBV3-2) and TRBJ1-4; D perhaps matches TRBD1 (6 bases). The germline CDR1 and CDR2 sequences are LGHDT and YNNKEL (reference sequence). The CDR3 runs to 15 residues. The V and J ends lost 0 bases and 8 bases respectively, with 13 bases between them.

The rearrangement links TRBV2 to TRBJ1-2; 8 nucleotides agree with TRBD1. This CDR3 has 13 residues. CDR1 is SNHLY, CDR2 FYNNEI, per germline. V gave up 5 bases and J gave up 4 bases; unmatched junction bases: 3. CDR3 in amino acids: CASSPGQGYGYTF. The DNA for the CDR3 is TGTGCCAGCAGTCCCGGACAGGGCTATGGCTACACCTTC. The full variable domain, rest sourced from reference TRBV2 and TRBJ1-2, is EPEVTQTPSHQVTQMGQEVILRCVPISNHLYFYWYRQILGQKVEFLVSFYNNEISEKSEIFDDQFSVERPDGSNFTLKIRSTKLEDSAMYFCASSPGQGYGYTFGSGTRLTVV.

The rearrangement links TRBV20-1 to TRBJ2-3; D is undetermined. V lost 6 bases and J lost 12, with 13 bases in between. The CDR3 is made up of 10 amino acids. The germline V gene encodes CDR1 DFQATT and CDR2 SNEGSKA (reference sequence). This CDR3 reads CSAYDVTQYF. The CDR3 DNA reads as TGCAGTGCCTATGACGTGACCCAGTATTTT.